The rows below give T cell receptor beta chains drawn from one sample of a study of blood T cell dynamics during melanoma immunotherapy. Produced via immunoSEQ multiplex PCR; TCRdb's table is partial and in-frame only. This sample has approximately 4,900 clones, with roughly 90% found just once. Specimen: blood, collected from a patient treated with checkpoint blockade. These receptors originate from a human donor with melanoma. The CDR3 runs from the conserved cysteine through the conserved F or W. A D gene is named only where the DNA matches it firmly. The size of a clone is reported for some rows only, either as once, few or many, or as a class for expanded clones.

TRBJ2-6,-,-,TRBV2,TGTGCCAGCAGTAGAGAAGGCTATGCGACGGGGGCCAACGTCCTGACTTTC,CASSREGYATGANVLTF
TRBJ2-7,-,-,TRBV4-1,TGCGCCAGCAGCCAAGCCGGAACCCGAGTTCGTTCCTACGAGCAGTACTTC,CASSQAGTRVRSYEQYF
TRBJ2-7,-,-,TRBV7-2,TGTGCCAGCAGCTTACGACCGGGGGGCGACGAGCAGTACTTC,CASSLRPGGDEQYF
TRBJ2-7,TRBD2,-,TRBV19,TGTGCCAGTAGTCTGATAGCGGGAGTAGGCGAGCAGTACTTC,CASSLIAGVGEQYF
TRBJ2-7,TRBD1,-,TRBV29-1,TGCAGCGTTGGTGGACAGGGGAAGTACGAGCAGTACTTC,CSVGGQGKYEQYF
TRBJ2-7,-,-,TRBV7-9,TGTGCCAGCAGCCTGCCGACCTACGAGCAGTACTTC,CASSLPTYEQYF
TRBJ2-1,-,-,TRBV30,TGTGCCTGGAATCAGGGGGGTAATGAGCAGTTCTTC,CAWNQGGNEQFF
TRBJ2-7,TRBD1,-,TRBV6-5,TGTGCCAGCAGCCCCGGGACAGGAAGCTACGAGCAGTACTTC,CASSPGTGSYEQYF
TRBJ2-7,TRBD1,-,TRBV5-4,TGTGCCACCCGGAGTCAAGCAGGGGGCGGCGAGCAGTACTTC,CATRSQAGGGEQYF
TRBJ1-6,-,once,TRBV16,TGTGCCAGCAGCCAATCTAGCAGGGCCTATAATTCACCCCTCCACTTT,CASSQSSRAYNSPLHF
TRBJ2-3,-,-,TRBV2,TGTGCCAGCTCTAGCAGAGATACGCAGTATTTT,CASSSRDTQYF
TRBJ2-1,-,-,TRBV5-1,TGCGCCAGCAGCTTGTTCGCGGACAGCGTTAGTGAGCAGTTCTTC,CASSLFADSVSEQFF
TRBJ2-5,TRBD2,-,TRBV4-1,TGCGCCAGCAGCCAAGATCCAGGCGGACTAGCGGGAGTTAGGGGCACCCAAGAGACCCAGTACTTC,CASSQDPGGLAGVRGTQETQYF
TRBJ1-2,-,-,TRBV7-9,TGTGCCAGCAGCTCGCCAACAGGGAGCTATGGCTACACCTTC,CASSSPTGSYGYTF
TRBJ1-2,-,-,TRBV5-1,TGCGCCAGCAGCTCAGCCAGGGAAGGCTATGGCTACACCTTC,CASSSAREGYGYTF
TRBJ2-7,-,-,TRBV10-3,TGTGCCATCAGTGAACCTGGTCAGGGTATCTACGAGCAGTACTTC,CAISEPGQGIYEQYF
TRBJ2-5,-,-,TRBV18,TGTGCCAGCTCACTATCCGCGGGGAGCGGGGAGACCCAGTACTTC,CASSLSAGSGETQYF
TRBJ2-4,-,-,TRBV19,TGTGCCAGCTTAAAGACTGCAGGGCCCAAAAACATTCAGTACTTC,CASLKTAGPKNIQYF
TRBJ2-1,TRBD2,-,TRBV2,TGTGCCAGCAGACTAGCGGGGGGACTCTACAATGAGCAGTTCTTC,CASRLAGGLYNEQFF
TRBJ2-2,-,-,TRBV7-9,TGTGCCAGCAGATCAAGGTTCACCGGGGAGCTGTTTTTT,CASRSRFTGELFF
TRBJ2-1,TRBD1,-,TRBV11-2,TGTGCCAGCAGCCCACGGACAGGGATAGATGAGCAGTTCTTC,CASSPRTGIDEQFF
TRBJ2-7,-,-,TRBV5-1,TGCGCCAGCAGCTTGGAACTAGCCTCCGAGCAGTACTTC,CASSLELASEQYF
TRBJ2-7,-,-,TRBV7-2,TGTGCCAGCAGCTTAGAGGGTAGCATCTACGAGCAGTACTTC,CASSLEGSIYEQYF
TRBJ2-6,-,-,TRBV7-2,TGTGCCAGCAGCTCAGGGGTGGTCTTAAACTCTGGGGCCAACGTCCTGACTTTC,CASSSGVVLNSGANVLTF
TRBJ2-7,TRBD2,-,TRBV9,TGTGCCAGCAGCATTGGGACTAGCACTAACTCCTACGAGCAGTACTTC,CASSIGTSTNSYEQYF
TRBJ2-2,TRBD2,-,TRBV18,TGTGCCAGCTCACCAGGGACTAGCGGATTCACCGGGGAGCTGTTTTTT,CASSPGTSGFTGELFF
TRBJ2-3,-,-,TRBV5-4,TGTGCCAGCAGCGCTGACACAGATACGCAGTATTTT,CASSADTDTQYF
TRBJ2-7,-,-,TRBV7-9,TGTGCCAGCAGGAGGGGGGGGGAATCCTACGAGCAGTACTTC,CASRRGGESYEQYF
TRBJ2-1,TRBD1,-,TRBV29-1,TGCAGCGTTCAGAGACAGGGGGCGGATGAGCAGTTCTTC,CSVQRQGADEQFF
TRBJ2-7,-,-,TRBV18,TGTGCCAGCTCACCCTACGGTCCCAGTGGATCCTACGAGCAGTACTTC,CASSPYGPSGSYEQYF
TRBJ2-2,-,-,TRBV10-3,TGTGCCATCAATCTCCTCGACGAGAACACCGGGGAGCTGTTTTTT,CAINLLDENTGELFF
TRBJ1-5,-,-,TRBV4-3,TGCGCCAGCAGCCAAGGGACAGAGGCCTCTTTCCAGCATTTT,CASSQGTEASFQHF
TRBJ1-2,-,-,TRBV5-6,TGTGCCAGCAGCTTGCGTTGGCCGATTGATGGCTACACCTTC,CASSLRWPIDGYTF
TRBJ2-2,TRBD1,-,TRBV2,TGTGCCAACAAAGACAGGGCCCCCGGGGAGCTGTTTTTT,CANKDRAPGELFF
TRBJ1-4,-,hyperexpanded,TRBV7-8,TGTGCCAGCAGCTCCCCCAACCCCAATGAAAAACTGTTTTTT,CASSSPNPNEKLFF
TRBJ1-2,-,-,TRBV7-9,TGTGCCAGCAGCCCAACGACGGCCAACTATGGCTACACCTTC,CASSPTTANYGYTF
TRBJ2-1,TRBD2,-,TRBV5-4,TGTGCCAGCAGCCCACGGACTAGCGGGAGCCACAATGAGCAGTTCTTC,CASSPRTSGSHNEQFF
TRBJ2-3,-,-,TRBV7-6,TGTGCCAGCAGTTTATTAAACACAGATACGCAGTATTTT,CASSLLNTDTQYF
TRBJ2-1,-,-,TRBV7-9,TGTGCCAGCAGCTTAGGAGCCAGCGGAGGCTCCTACAATGAGCAGTTCTTC,CASSLGASGGSYNEQFF
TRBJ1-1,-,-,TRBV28,TGTGCCAGCAGCCCCCATCGGTGGGCTGGCACTGAAGCTTTCTTT,CASSPHRWAGTEAFF
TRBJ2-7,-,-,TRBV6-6,TGTGCCAGCAGCAAAGGGGGGGCGGGTAAGTCCTACGAGCAGTACTTC,CASSKGGAGKSYEQYF
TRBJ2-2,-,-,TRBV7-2,TGTGCCAGCAGCTCATCGCACAGGAACACCGGGGAGCTGTTTTTT,CASSSSHRNTGELFF